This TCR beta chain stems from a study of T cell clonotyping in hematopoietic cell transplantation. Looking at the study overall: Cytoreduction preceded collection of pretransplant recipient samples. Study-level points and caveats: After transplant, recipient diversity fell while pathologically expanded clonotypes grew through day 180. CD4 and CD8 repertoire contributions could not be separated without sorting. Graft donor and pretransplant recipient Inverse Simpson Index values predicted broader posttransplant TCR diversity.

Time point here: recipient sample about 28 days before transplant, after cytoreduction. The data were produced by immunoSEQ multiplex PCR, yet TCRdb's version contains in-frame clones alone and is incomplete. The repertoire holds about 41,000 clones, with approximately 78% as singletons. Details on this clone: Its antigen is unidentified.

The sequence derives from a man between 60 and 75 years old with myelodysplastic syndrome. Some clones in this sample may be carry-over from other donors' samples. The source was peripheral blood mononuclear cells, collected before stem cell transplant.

The CDR3 region is CASSVTGADNSPLHF. Here the CDR3 DNA reads TGTGCCAGCAGCGTAACAGGGGCGGATAATTCACCCCTCCACTTT. This sequence joins TRBV9 and TRBJ1-6, with TRBD1 identical over 7 bases. V dropped 1 base and J dropped 5; count of bases not matched to a gene: 3. Germline lookup yields CDR1 SGDLS and CDR2 YYNGEE. This CDR3 region has 15 residues.